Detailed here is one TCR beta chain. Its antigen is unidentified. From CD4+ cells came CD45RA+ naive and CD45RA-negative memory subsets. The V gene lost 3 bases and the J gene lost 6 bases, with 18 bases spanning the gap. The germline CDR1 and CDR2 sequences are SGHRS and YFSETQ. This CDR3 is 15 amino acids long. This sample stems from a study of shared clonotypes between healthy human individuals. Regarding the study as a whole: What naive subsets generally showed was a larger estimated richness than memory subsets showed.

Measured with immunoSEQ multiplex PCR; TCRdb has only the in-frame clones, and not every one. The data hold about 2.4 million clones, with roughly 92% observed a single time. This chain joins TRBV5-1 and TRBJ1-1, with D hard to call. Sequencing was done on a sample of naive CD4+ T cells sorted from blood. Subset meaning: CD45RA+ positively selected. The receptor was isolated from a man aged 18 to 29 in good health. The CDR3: CASSYSNRQSSEAFF. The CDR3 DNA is TGCGCCAGCAGCTACTCGAATAGGCAATCGTCTGAAGCTTTCTTT.